These 27 T cell receptor beta chains were sequenced from one sample in a study of T-cell reconstitution after alpha-beta-depleted transplantation in children. The TCRbeta library incorporated unique molecular identifiers. Each CDR3 protein is one row after TCRdb ran MiXCR on the PCR reads. The table shows some 440,000 distinct CDR3 sequences, with 15% to 20% occurring only once. The starting material was PBMCs, mostly from graft donor cells, obtained 360 days after TCRalphabeta/CD19-depleted stem cell transplant. Every receptor here comes from a boy younger than two who had a stem cell transplant for Wiskott-Aldrich syndrome, so the T cells may come from the graft donor.

This clonotype was seen a few times. This sequence joins TRBV5-1 and TRBJ1-6; 7 nucleotides line up with TRBD1. The CDR3 has 15 residues. Unmatched junction bases numbered 8, after V lost 4 bases and J lost 7 bases. Germline-derived CDR1 and CDR2 are SGHRS and YFSETQ. The CDR3: CASSPEGRGNSPLHF. The CDR3 bases are TGCGCCAGCAGCCCGGAAGGCAGGGGGAATTCACCCCTCCACTTT.

This clonotype was seen a handful of times. The J gene is TRBJ2-7, the V gene TRBV7-9; either TRBD1 or TRBD2 may fit D (5 bases each). Trimming pared 5 bases from V and 2 bases from J, leaving 13 bases between. From germline, CDR1 is SEHNR and CDR2 FQNEAQ (reference sequence). This CDR3 contains 14 residues. The CDR3 DNA is TGTGCCAGCAGCCCCTGGGACGAGCCCTACGAGCAGTACTTC. Translation gives CASSPWDEPYEQYF.

The chain links TRBV5-1 to TRBJ1-4; TRBD1 might be the D (6 bases). CDR1 is SGHRS, CDR2 YFSETQ, per germline. The CDR3 has 15 amino acids. The V gene lost 0 bases and the J gene lost 7 bases, with 13 bases spanning the gap. CDR3 residues: CASSLAAGGGEKLFF. DNA for the CDR3: TGCGCCAGCAGCTTGGCAGCTGGGGGCGGTGAAAAACTGTTTTTT.

Only one count was recorded for this clonotype. At one of its ends the junction is not consistent with the germline gene, which may arise from a read error. The V call is TRBV12-3 or TRBV12-4, the J call TRBJ2-7, with TRBD2 matching over 14 bases. The CDR3 contains 16 residues. The CDR3 here is CASSGTSGSRCYGQYF. CDR3 nucleotides: TGTGCCAGCAGTGGGACTAGCGGGAGCAGATGCTACGGGCAGTACTTC.

In this sample, this clonotype turned up a few times. This chain uses TRBV27 with TRBJ2-3, with D uncertain. V dropped 4 bases and J dropped 2 bases, with 16 bases sitting between them. This CDR3 region has 16 residues. Germline loops: CDR1 MNHEY, CDR2 SMNVEV (reference sequence). CDR3 amino acids: CASSYWAGQTTDTQYF. CDR3 bases: TGTGCCAGCAGTTATTGGGCAGGTCAAACCACAGATACGCAGTATTTT.

This clonotype was seen more than once but under ten times. V gene TRBV12-3 or TRBV12-4 combines with J gene TRBJ1-2; D uncertain. The CDR3 runs to 15 residues. Between the trimmed V and J ends, which lost 1 base and 8 bases, there was a span of 17 bases. CDR3 region: CASSLVGKEIEGYTF. The CDR3 region has the DNA TGTGCCAGCAGTTTAGTCGGGAAGGAGATTGAAGGCTACACCTTC.

This sequence joins TRBV29-1 and TRBJ1-1; 7 positions match TRBD1. Unmatched junction bases numbered 8, after V lost 6 bases and J lost 4 bases. The CDR3 contains 13 residues. CDR1 is SQVTM and CDR2 is ANQGSEA in the germline V gene. The CDR3 sequence: CSVGRQGGTEAFF. CDR3 coding DNA: TGCAGCGTGGGAAGACAGGGCGGCACTGAAGCTTTCTTT.

The CDR3 DNA reads as TGTGCCAGCAGCTTAGGACAGAATAATGAAAAACTGTTTTTT. It codes for CASSLGQNNEKLFF. V is TRBV7-9 and J is TRBJ1-4; D perhaps matches TRBD1 (5 bases). The ends were cut back, 1 base at V and 4 bases at J, with 7 bases in the middle. The germline V gene has CDR1 SEHNR and CDR2 FQNEAQ (reference sequence). There are 14 residues in the CDR3.

This clonotype was observed a few times. The rearrangement uses TRBV12-3 or TRBV12-4 and TRBJ2-3; possible D gene TRBD1, 5 bases. CDR3 length: 14 amino acids. V was shortened by 3 bases and J by 0 bases, with 7 bases between the two germline ends. CDR3 in amino acids: CASSFRVSTDTQYF. As DNA, the CDR3 is TGTGCCAGCAGTTTCAGGGTGAGCACAGATACGCAGTATTTT.

This clonotype has at least ten counts. V gene TRBV6-4 combines with J gene TRBJ2-1, with D perhaps TRBD1 or TRBD2 (5 bases each). Germline V gives CDR1 MRHNA, CDR2 SNTAGT. Trimming removed 3 bases at V and 0 bases at J, with 9 bases between. This CDR3 contains 15 residues. The CDR3 sequence is CASSEYGTSYNEQFF. As DNA, the CDR3 is TGTGCCAGCAGTGAATACGGGACCTCCTACAATGAGCAGTTCTTC.

There are a few counts of this clonotype. V and J are TRBV12-3 or TRBV12-4 and TRBJ2-7; possibly TRBD1 for D (6 bases). This CDR3 has 12 residues. Trimming cost V 4 bases and J 4 bases, with 8 bases left between them. CDR3 nucleotides: TGTGCCAGCAGTTACAGGGTATACGAGCAGTACTTC. Protein sequence: CASSYRVYEQYF.

The gene calls are TRBV7-8 and TRBJ2-7, with unresolved D. Between the trimmed V and J ends, which lost 2 bases and 6 bases, there was a span of 11 bases. Germline lookup yields CDR1 SGHVS and CDR2 FQNEAQ. This CDR3 region has 13 residues. CDR3 sequence (DNA): TGTGCCAGCAGCTTATGCGCTGGATGCGAGCAGTACTTC. It codes for CASSLCAGCEQYF.

This clonotype was counted a few times. This rearrangement joins TRBV7-9 to TRBJ2-7; TRBD1 matches at 8 bases. The CDR3 is 16 amino acids. CDR1 and CDR2 (germline): SEHNR, FQNEAQ (reference sequence). V shed 0 bases and J 2 bases; nucleotides not matched to a gene: 6. CDR3 amino acids: CASSLATGGKPYEQYF. The CDR3 DNA is TGTGCCAGCAGCTTAGCCACAGGGGGTAAGCCCTACGAGCAGTACTTC.

This clonotype was picked up a small number of times. This chain joins TRBV5-6 and TRBJ2-1; D may be TRBD1 or TRBD2 (6 bases each). Trimming took 0 bases from V and 10 from J, leaving 20 bases between them. Looked up from germline, CDR1 is SGHDT and CDR2 is YYEEEE. The CDR3 runs 16 residues. CDR3 region: CASSLGVGGLLFEQFF. The DNA of the CDR3 is TGTGCCAGCAGCTTGGGAGTGGGGGGCCTTTTATTCGAGCAGTTCTTC.

J is TRBJ2-5 and V is TRBV3-1; no clear D gene. V was shortened by 1 base and J by 5 bases, with 11 bases between the two germline ends. Germline CDR1 reads LGHDT; CDR2 reads YNNKEL (reference sequence). The CDR3 contains 14 residues. The CDR3 DNA reads as TGTGCCAGCAGCCAAGTCGGCGCTCTTGAGACCCAGTACTTC. Encoded protein: CASSQVGALETQYF.

This chain joins TRBV3-1 and TRBJ2-1; D not certain. Germline V gene sequence: CDR1 LGHDT, CDR2 YNNKEL (reference sequence). V was trimmed by 4 bases and J by 6 bases, leaving 16 bases between them. The CDR3 loop spans 15 amino acids. The CDR3 is CASSRFTTVGNEQFF. The DNA for the CDR3 is TGTGCCAGCAGCCGGTTCACCACGGTTGGCAATGAGCAGTTCTTC.

The chain joins TRBV6-5 to TRBJ2-1; D is undetermined. In germline, CDR1 is MNHEY, CDR2 SVGAGI. The CDR3 length is 13 residues. Trimming shortened V by 2 bases and J by 6 bases, and 8 bases separated the two germline ends. The chain's CDR3 is CASSYGQLNEQFF. In DNA, the CDR3 is TGTGCCAGCAGTTACGGCCAGCTCAATGAGCAGTTCTTC.

This clonotype has a count of ten or more. This chain links TRBV3-1 with TRBJ2-3; 11 nucleotides align to TRBD2. CDR3 length equals 16 residues. Germline V gives CDR1 LGHDT, CDR2 YNNKEL (reference sequence). V lost 5 bases and J lost 6; bases outside the gene matches: 10. As DNA, the CDR3 is TGTGCCAGCAGCAAACTAGCGGGGGCCACTGGGGATACGCAGTATTTT. This encodes CASSKLAGATGDTQYF.

The chain has TRBV12-3 or TRBV12-4 and TRBJ2-5, with D perhaps assigned TRBD1 or TRBD2 (5 bases each). V dropped 3 bases and J dropped 7 bases, with 6 bases sitting between them. This CDR3 contains 11 residues. CDR3 DNA: TGTGCCAGCAGTTTTGGGGGGACCCAGTACTTC. Its protein is CASSFGGTQYF.

The chain has TRBV12-3 or TRBV12-4 and TRBJ2-1; possibly TRBD1 or TRBD2 for D (6 bases each). The CDR3 runs 17 residues. V lost 6 bases to trimming and J lost 7 bases, with 25 bases between them. The chain's CDR3 is CASSPRGPGSVWNEQFF. CDR3 nucleotide sequence: TGTGCCAGCAGCCCCCGGGGGCCCGGGAGCGTCTGGAATGAGCAGTTCTTC.

The CDR3 nucleotides read TGTGCCAGCCGACAGGGATCGGCTAACTATGGCTACACCTTC. This translates into CASRQGSANYGYTF. The rearrangement joins TRBV19 to TRBJ1-2; 7 bases map to TRBD1. Germline CDR1 LNHDA, CDR2 SQIVND (reference sequence). The V gene end was trimmed by 9 bases and the J gene end by 0 bases; junction bases not matched to a gene: 7. CDR3 size: 14 residues.

The chain joins TRBV7-9 to TRBJ1-2; a possible D gene is TRBD1 (5 bases). Germline values: CDR1 SEHNR, CDR2 FQNEAQ (reference sequence). V lost 0 bases, J lost 8 bases, and 16 bases lay in between. The CDR3 runs 15 residues. CDR3 DNA sequence: TGTGCCAGCAGCTTAGCGCAACCCCCAGGGAACGGCTACACCTTC. Translation: CASSLAQPPGNGYTF. Full variable domain (rest looked up from reference TRBV7-9 and TRBJ1-2): DTGVSQNPRHKITKRGQNVTFRCDPISEHNRLYWYRQTLGQGPEFLTYFQNEAQLEKSRLLSDRFSAERPKGSFSTLEIQRTEQGDSAMYLCASSLAQPPGNGYTFGSGTRLTVV.

J is TRBJ2-3 and V is TRBV18; 8 positions agree with TRBD2. CDR1 is KGHSH and CDR2 is LQKENI in the germline V gene. Losses at the gene ends were 3 bases for V and 4 bases for J; bases not matched to a gene: 6. The CDR3 is 15 amino acids. The CDR3 sequence: CASSPLSGGSDTQYF. The CDR3 region has the DNA TGTGCCAGCTCACCTCTGAGCGGGGGCTCAGATACGCAGTATTTT.

This clonotype was counted only a few times. The chain has TRBV6-1 and TRBJ1-5; TRBD1 matches 9 bases. The V gene end was trimmed by 5 bases and the J gene end by 3 bases; junction bases not matched to a gene: 2. The germline CDR1 and CDR2 sequences are MNHNS and SASEGT. CDR3 length: 14 residues. The CDR3 spells CASSRDRVNQPQHF. The CDR3 DNA reads TGTGCCAGCAGTCGGGACAGGGTCAATCAGCCCCAGCATTTT.

This clonotype was counted at least ten times. The chain uses TRBV20-1 and TRBJ2-3; possibly TRBD2 for D (6 bases). Germline values: CDR1 DFQATT, CDR2 SNEGSKA (reference sequence). Trimming pared 0 bases from V and 6 bases from J, leaving 13 bases between. CDR3 size: 14 residues. The DNA for the CDR3 is TGCAGTGCTAGAGATGTACTAGCAGGGGATACGCAGTATTTT. Translated, it gives CSARDVLAGDTQYF.

This chain connects TRBV27 to TRBJ2-3; 8 nucleotides agree with TRBD2. There are 16 residues in the CDR3. The V gene's germline CDR1 is MNHEY and CDR2 SMNVEV (reference sequence). The V gene end was trimmed by 4 bases and the J gene end by 3 bases; junction bases not matched to a gene: 9. The CDR3 DNA is TGTGCCAGCAGTTCCTGGAGCGGGAGTCATACAGATACGCAGTATTTT. This gives the protein CASSSWSGSHTDTQYF.

This clonotype was observed a handful of times. This sequence joins TRBV27 and TRBJ2-2, with D perhaps TRBD2 (5 bases). Trimming pared 6 bases from V and 0 bases from J, leaving 17 bases between. This CDR3 has 17 amino acids. The germline V gene encodes CDR1 MNHEY and CDR2 SMNVEV (reference sequence). The CDR3 is CASSPFLSVPNTGELFF. The CDR3 bases are TGTGCCAGCAGCCCATTCCTTAGCGTACCGAACACCGGGGAGCTGTTTTTT.